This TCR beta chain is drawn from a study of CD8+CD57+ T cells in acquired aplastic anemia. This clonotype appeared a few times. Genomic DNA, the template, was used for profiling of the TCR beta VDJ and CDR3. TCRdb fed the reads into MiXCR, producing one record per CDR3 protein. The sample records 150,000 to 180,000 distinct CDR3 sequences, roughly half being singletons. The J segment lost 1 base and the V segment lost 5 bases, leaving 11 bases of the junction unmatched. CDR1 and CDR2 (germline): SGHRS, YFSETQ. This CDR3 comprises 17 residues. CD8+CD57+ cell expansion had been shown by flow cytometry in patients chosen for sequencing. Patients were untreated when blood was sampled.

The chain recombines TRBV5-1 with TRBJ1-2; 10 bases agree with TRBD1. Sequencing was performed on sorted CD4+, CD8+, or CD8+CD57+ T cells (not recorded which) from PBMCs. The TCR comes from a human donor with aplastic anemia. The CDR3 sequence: CASRDGDRGQVNYGYTF. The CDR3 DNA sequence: TGCGCCAGCAGGGATGGGGACAGGGGACAGGTTAACTATGGCTACACCTTC.